A single sample is the source of the 10 T cell receptor beta chains below, sequenced in a study of persistence of HIV-infected CD4 T cells. The libraries were made with immunoSEQ version 4 in survey mode. Assay: immunoSEQ multiplex PCR; the TCRdb copy retains only in-frame clones and omits some. The table has 35,000 to 40,000 clones, 80% seen once. Their specific antigens are unknown. Stimulation used around 10 ug/mL lysate from CMV-infected fibroblasts. CD40L-negative CD69-negative CD45RO-high memory CD4+ T cells were sorted as populations depleted of antigen-responding cells. The input for sequencing was CD4+ T cells sorted from PBMCs after approximately 19-hour stimulation, taken from a patient who received antiretroviral therapy. The receptors stem from an adult man with HIV who was CMV-seropositive.

The J gene is TRBJ1-1, the V gene TRBV6-5, with TRBD1 matching 7 bases. Germline CDR1 and CDR2: MNHEY and SVGAGI. CDR3 length: 15 residues. The V segment lost 6 bases and the J segment 3 bases; nucleotides outside the gene matches: 10. CDR3 sequence: CASRQTRDSYTEAFF. The CDR3 DNA sequence: TGTGCCAGCAGACAAACCCGGGACAGCTACACTGAAGCTTTCTTT.

This clone was picked up a small number of times. The chain links TRBV6-5 to TRBJ2-2, with D perhaps TRBD1 (6 bases). Germline V lookup: CDR1 MNHEY, CDR2 SVGAGI. Trimming stripped 7 bases from V and 2 bases from J, with 11 bases between. The CDR3 has 14 residues. CDR3 region: CASILTGNTGELFF. In DNA form, the CDR3 reads TGTGCCAGCATTTTGACAGGCAACACCGGGGAGCTGTTTTTT.

The chain employs TRBV15 and TRBJ2-7, with a tentative D call TRBD1 (5 bases). V lost 0 bases and J 2 bases, leaving 5 bases between the germline ends. This CDR3 spans 13 amino acids. Germline V CDR1 and CDR2: LNHNV, YYDKDF (reference sequence). The CDR3 sequence: CATSREGAYEQYF. DNA for the CDR3: TGTGCCACCAGCAGAGAAGGGGCCTACGAGCAGTACTTC.

The chain carries TRBV5-5 and TRBJ2-1; 9 bases agree with TRBD1. The CDR3 is made up of 14 amino acids. CDR1 and CDR2 from the germline V gene are SGHKS and YYEKEE (reference sequence). With V trimmed by 7 bases and J by 6 bases, 8 bases remained unmatched. The CDR3: CASLTGGQGNEQFF. In nucleotides, the CDR3 is TGTGCCAGCCTAACGGGGGGACAGGGCAATGAGCAGTTCTTC.

The chain is built from TRBV9 and TRBJ2-1; TRBD2 agrees at 7 bases. Germline V CDR1 and CDR2: SGDLS, YYNGEE. The CDR3 sequence is 17 residues long. V trimming: 6 bases; J trimming: 9 bases; junction bases outside the gene matches: 21. This CDR3 is CASTPPSRGLSGGEQFF. DNA of the CDR3: TGTGCCAGCACCCCTCCGTCGCGGGGCTTATCGGGGGGTGAGCAGTTCTTC.

This clone is a singleton in its sample. The chain combines TRBV28 with TRBJ1-4; D unresolved. The germline V gene encodes CDR1 MDHEN and CDR2 SYDVKM. The germline V and J ends were trimmed by 6 bases and 8 bases, with 10 bases remaining between them. CDR3 length: 12 residues. Here the CDR3 reads CASRDPWEKLFF. Here the CDR3 DNA reads TGTGCCAGCAGGGACCCGTGGGAAAAACTGTTTTTT.

This clone was seen a handful of times. This chain connects TRBV5-1 to TRBJ1-1, with D perhaps TRBD1 (6 bases). Germline loops: CDR1 SGHRS, CDR2 YFSETQ. The CDR3 extends over 14 amino acids. V was cut by 0 bases and J by 5 bases, with 11 bases left in between. CDR3 in amino acids: CASSLGGGQTEAFF. The CDR3 nucleotides are TGCGCCAGCAGCTTGGGCGGGGGGCAGACTGAAGCTTTCTTT.

This chain joins TRBV3-1 (or the pseudogene TRBV3-2) and TRBJ1-4; TRBD1 aligns across 9 bases. This CDR3 is built from 14 residues. The J segment lost 4 bases and the V segment lost 4 bases, leaving 1 base of the junction unmatched. Germline CDR1 is LGHDT and CDR2 is YNNKEL (reference sequence). CDR3 in amino acids: CASSPGQGNEKLFF. The CDR3 bases are TGTGCCAGCAGCCCGGGACAGGGTAATGAAAAACTGTTTTTT.

J is TRBJ2-5 and V is TRBV7-3; D possibly matches TRBD1 or TRBD2 (5 bases each). Trimming removed 2 bases at V and 5 bases at J, with 15 bases between. The CDR3 sequence is 15 residues long. Germline CDR1 reads SGHTA; CDR2 reads FQGTGA. The CDR3 sequence is CASSLGAGRGETQYF. CDR3 nucleotide sequence: TGTGCCAGCAGCTTAGGGGCAGGGAGAGGGGAGACCCAGTACTTC.

The chain couples TRBV27 to TRBJ1-1; D not certain. This CDR3 has 16 residues. Germline-derived CDR1 and CDR2 are MNHEY and SMNVEV (reference sequence). The V end lost 3 bases, the J end lost 9 bases, and 23 bases lay between the germline ends. In nucleotides, the CDR3 is TGTGCCAGCAGTTTGAAGTCTTGGAGCGGCTCAGCTCAAGCTTTCTTT. It yields the protein CASSLKSWSGSAQAFF.